The rows below give T cell receptor beta chains drawn from one sample of a study of blood T cell repertoires in COVID-19. Profiled with immunoSEQ multiplex PCR; TCRdb holds only in-frame clones, not every one. Here the sample spans 200,000 to 250,000 clones, almost 85% being singletons. The sequencing input was peripheral blood. The receptors originated from a woman between 65 and 79 years old with COVID-19, enrolled during active disease. Both conserved end residues are trimmed from each CDR3. Each record gives: J gene, clone size, V gene, CDR3 protein. For some rows the clone size is stated as once, few or many, or as a class when expanded; others skip it.

J: TRBJ2-7
size: NA
V: TRBV10-3
CDR3: AISERGSSSYEQY

J: TRBJ1-4
size: NA
V: TRBV9
CDR3: ASSVGGLNEKLF

J: TRBJ1-6
size: NA
V: TRBV10-3
CDR3: AITSDRVGSPLH

J: TRBJ1-4
size: NA
V: TRBV19
CDR3: ASSVDRGGNREKLF

J: TRBJ1-2
size: NA
V: TRBV3-1/TRBV3-2
CDR3: ASSPQVGRGYT

J: TRBJ1-3
size: NA
V: TRBV18
CDR3: ASSASAGDASGNTIY

J: TRBJ2-5
size: NA
V: TRBV7-3
CDR3: ASSSGTGQETQY

J: TRBJ1-4
size: NA
V: TRBV5-6
CDR3: ASSAGTGTNEKLF

J: TRBJ2-4
size: NA
V: TRBV6-2/TRBV6-3
CDR3: ASSVGRTKNIQY

J: TRBJ1-5
size: NA
V: TRBV9
CDR3: ASSVGQGIDQPQH

J: TRBJ1-4
size: NA
V: TRBV6-5
CDR3: ASRTAGWDEKLF

J: TRBJ1-1
size: NA
V: TRBV5-1
CDR3: ASSLAPETGTEAF

J: TRBJ1-1
size: NA
V: TRBV18
CDR3: ASSPPGGTAF

J: TRBJ1-6
size: NA
V: TRBV5-6
CDR3: ASSQRDRDSPLH

J: TRBJ2-2
size: once
V: TRBV4-3
CDR3: ASSTGLAPGELF

J: TRBJ1-2
size: NA
V: TRBV5-1
CDR3: ASSLDGEARRGYT

J: TRBJ2-7
size: NA
V: TRBV7-2
CDR3: ASSLVSGVPHEQY

J: TRBJ2-5
size: NA
V: TRBV5-8
CDR3: ASSLGTAQETQY

J: TRBJ1-2
size: NA
V: TRBV3-1/TRBV3-2
CDR3: ASSQEDRVGGYT

J: TRBJ1-4
size: NA
V: TRBV11-3
CDR3: ASSPRTGLNEKLF

J: TRBJ2-2
size: NA
V: TRBV9
CDR3: ASSGSIGTSGANANTGELF

J: TRBJ2-1
size: NA
V: TRBV14
CDR3: ASSQALGRVEQF

J: TRBJ2-7
size: NA
V: TRBV7-3
CDR3: ASSLAGDSYEQY

J: TRBJ2-7
size: NA
V: TRBV11-3
CDR3: ASSRDRAYEQY

J: TRBJ1-1
size: NA
V: TRBV4-2
CDR3: ASSQDNDRGTEAF

J: TRBJ1-2
size: NA
V: TRBV6-1
CDR3: ASSEGRGTRTSYGYT

J: TRBJ1-6
size: NA
V: TRBV30
CDR3: AWSVDREGSPLH

J: TRBJ2-1
size: NA
V: TRBV7-2
CDR3: ASSLRHRGSYNEQF

J: TRBJ1-6
size: few
V: TRBV6-5
CDR3: ASSPRTGVWH

J: TRBJ2-2
size: few
V: TRBV3-1/TRBV3-2
CDR3: ASTLGAGGTTGELF

J: TRBJ2-3
size: NA
V: TRBV11-3
CDR3: ASSFELGAIGTDTQY

J: TRBJ2-3
size: NA
V: TRBV11-2
CDR3: ASSLGLGTGTDTQY

J: TRBJ1-4
size: NA
V: TRBV4-3
CDR3: ASSQDHLKARRPTNEKLF

J: TRBJ2-5
size: NA
V: TRBV6-1
CDR3: ASSESWATGETQY

J: TRBJ1-5
size: NA
V: TRBV5-1
CDR3: ASSSTGPGQPQH

J: TRBJ2-7
size: NA
V: TRBV5-8
CDR3: ASKDIYEQY

J: TRBJ2-7
size: NA
V: TRBV4-2
CDR3: ASSQETTGGKSYEQY

J: TRBJ1-5
size: NA
V: TRBV6-5
CDR3: ASSSGYDNQPQH

J: TRBJ2-2
size: NA
V: TRBV19
CDR3: ASSIARTGYTGELF

J: TRBJ1-1
size: NA
V: TRBV11-1
CDR3: ASSRKKGGTEAF

J: TRBJ1-6
size: NA
V: TRBV11-3
CDR3: ASSLGQGDSPLH

J: TRBJ1-1
size: NA
V: TRBV7-9
CDR3: ASSRGNTEAF

J: TRBJ1-3
size: NA
V: TRBV6-1
CDR3: ASSELGGRNTIY

J: TRBJ1-6
size: NA
V: TRBV6-2/TRBV6-3
CDR3: ASSYSSTRGDSPLH

J: TRBJ2-7
size: NA
V: TRBV7-8
CDR3: ASSPGQGVGY

J: TRBJ1-1
size: NA
V: TRBV4-2
CDR3: ASSQHITGGNTEAF

J: TRBJ1-1
size: NA
V: TRBV11-3
CDR3: ASSFRQGWSSTAF

J: TRBJ1-1
size: NA
V: TRBV10-3
CDR3: AISERQGARGTEAF

J: TRBJ2-7
size: NA
V: TRBV4-3
CDR3: ASSQDFAGNPLNEQY

J: TRBJ2-2
size: NA
V: TRBV7-2
CDR3: ASSLGDRGYTGELF

J: TRBJ1-5
size: NA
V: TRBV2
CDR3: ASSSDILSNQPQH

J: TRBJ2-1
size: NA
V: TRBV5-1
CDR3: ASSLAGTSQNEQF

J: TRBJ1-5
size: NA
V: TRBV7-2
CDR3: ASSDRDRGDQPQH

J: TRBJ2-7
size: NA
V: TRBV7-2
CDR3: ASSLVVSAGWGYEQY

J: TRBJ1-1
size: NA
V: TRBV9
CDR3: ASSPRWGVTEAF

J: TRBJ1-5
size: NA
V: TRBV7-9
CDR3: ASSLVAPTGGNQPQH

J: TRBJ2-7
size: once
V: TRBV15
CDR3: ATSARSPSAEQY

J: TRBJ2-3
size: NA
V: TRBV6-2/TRBV6-3
CDR3: ASSYGQRGARDTQY

J: TRBJ2-7
size: NA
V: TRBV23-1
CDR3: ASSCNGGESRHEQY